These 17 T cell receptor beta chains share one sample of origin, sequenced in a study of blood T cell repertoires in COVID-19. Using immunoSEQ multiplex PCR, the repertoire was profiled, and TCRdb retains in-frame clones only, with some absent. The repertoire holds around 240,000 clones, more than 75% seen once, with roughly 3% in the top ten. Input material: peripheral blood. The receptors come from a woman in her thirties who had recovered from COVID-19.

The chain joins TRBV5-1 to TRBJ1-2, with 8 nucleotides matching TRBD1. The length of the CDR3 is 14 residues. The germline gives CDR1 SGHRS, CDR2 YFSETQ. Trimming at V came to 5 bases and at J to 8 bases, leaving 11 bases not matched to a gene. CDR3 nucleotide sequence: TGCGCCAGCAGAGACCCAACGACAGGGGACGGCTACACCTTC. Protein product: CASRDPTTGDGYTF.

This clone was observed a single time. V usage is TRBV3-1 (or the pseudogene TRBV3-2) and J usage is TRBJ1-1, with TRBD1 matching 7 bases. The CDR3 consists of 15 residues. V gave up 0 bases and J gave up 6 bases; unmatched junction bases: 7. The germline V gene encodes CDR1 LGHDT and CDR2 YNNKEL (reference sequence). The CDR3 sequence: CASSQDFDRDAEAFF. The CDR3 DNA sequence: TGTGCCAGCAGCCAAGATTTCGACAGGGATGCTGAAGCTTTCTTT.

The chain recombines TRBV18 with TRBJ1-5; no clear D. Germline CDR1 KGHSH, CDR2 LQKENI. This CDR3 has 17 amino acids. V shed 0 bases and J shed 2 bases, with 14 bases lying between them. The CDR3 nucleotides read TGTGCCAGCTCACCACCAGGGAGCCAAGGCCGCAATCAGCCCCAGCATTTT. Protein product: CASSPPGSQGRNQPQHF.

This chain links TRBV20-1 with TRBJ2-2; D may be TRBD1 (6 bases). Germline CDR1 and CDR2: DFQATT and SNEGSKA (reference sequence). The CDR3 sequence is 16 residues long. Trimming took 3 bases from V and 1 from J, leaving 15 bases between them. In DNA form, the CDR3 reads TGCAGTGCTAGTTCAGGAACAGGGATGAACACCGGGGAGCTGTTTTTT. Protein sequence: CSASSGTGMNTGELFF.

This clone was seen only a few times. The V and J genes are TRBV6-1 and TRBJ2-5, with D possibly being TRBD1 (6 bases). Trimming took off 3 bases at V and 9 bases at J, with 8 bases between the two ends. Germline values: CDR1 MNHNS, CDR2 SASEGT. The CDR3 loop spans 11 amino acids. The CDR3 DNA sequence: TGTGCCAGCAGTGAGAGACAGGCCCAGTACTTC. It translates to CASSERQAQYF.

J is TRBJ2-6 and V is TRBV28, with 7 bases identical to TRBD1. The junction had 7 bases not matched to a gene; V was cut back by 5 bases and J by 0 bases. The CDR3 extends over 17 amino acids. CDR1 is MDHEN, CDR2 SYDVKM, per germline. The chain's CDR3 is CASSPSGQLSGANVLTF. As DNA, the CDR3 is TGTGCCAGCAGTCCATCGGGACAGCTCTCTGGGGCCAACGTCCTGACTTTC.

V and J are TRBV7-9 and TRBJ1-2; D is perhaps TRBD1 (6 bases). Trimming pared 5 bases from V and 5 bases from J, leaving 15 bases between. The germline V gene encodes CDR1 SEHNR and CDR2 FQNEAQ (reference sequence). The CDR3 length is 14 residues. CDR3 DNA sequence: TGTGCCAGCAGCCCTCGGGCAGGGGTTTATGGCTACACCTTC. Translated, it gives CASSPRAGVYGYTF.

CDR3 protein: CASSRRLAGETQYF. As DNA, the CDR3 is TGTGCCAGCAGCCGTAGACTAGCTGGCGAGACCCAGTACTTC. V is TRBV5-4 and J is TRBJ2-5; 7 bases are a match to TRBD2. This CDR3 has 14 residues. Germline values: CDR1 SGHNT, CDR2 YYREEE (reference sequence). V was pared by 4 bases and J by 5 bases, with 8 bases of the junction left unmatched.

V gene TRBV7-9 combines with J gene TRBJ1-4, with D hard to call. Germline assignment: CDR1 SEHNR and CDR2 FQNEAQ (reference sequence). CDR3 length: 17 residues. V was clipped by 5 bases and J by 3 bases, with 19 bases between them. The CDR3 protein is CASSPQWAREPNEKLFF. The CDR3 DNA reads as TGTGCCAGCAGCCCGCAATGGGCACGGGAGCCTAATGAAAAACTGTTTTTT.

The rearrangement joins TRBV5-1 to TRBJ2-3; TRBD2 might be the D (7 bases). V shed 1 base and J shed 2 bases, with 11 bases lying between them. CDR1 and CDR2 (germline): SGHRS, YFSETQ. CDR3 size: 15 residues. The CDR3 nucleotides are TGCGCCAGCAGCTTGTTGCGGGGGCTCACAGATACGCAGTATTTT. This encodes CASSLLRGLTDTQYF.

This clone came up once. The chain couples TRBV6-5 to TRBJ2-2; possibly TRBD2 for D (7 bases). The V gene lost 1 base and the J gene lost 3 bases, with 12 bases spanning the gap. Germline loops: CDR1 MNHEY, CDR2 SVGAGI. This CDR3 region has 16 residues. The CDR3 nucleotides are TGTGCCAGCAGTTACTTCGGGGGGCAGGACACCGGGGAGCTGTTTTTT. Translating it yields CASSYFGGQDTGELFF.

The J gene is TRBJ2-1, the V gene TRBV29-1; TRBD2 matches 7 bases. Per germline, CDR1 SQVTM and CDR2 ANQGSEA. There are 16 residues in the CDR3. Trimming took 4 bases from V and 1 from J; bases not matched to a gene: 10. The CDR3 DNA is TGCAGCGTTGGGGGTAGCGGGTCCGCATCCTACAATGAGCAGTTCTTC. It translates to CSVGGSGSASYNEQFF.

The J gene is TRBJ2-3, the V gene TRBV4-1; possible D gene TRBD2, 7 bases. Between the trimmed V and J ends, which lost 0 bases and 0 bases, there was a span of 13 bases. This CDR3 is 17 amino acids long. Germline CDR1 reads MGHRA; CDR2 reads YSYEKL. CDR3 protein: CASSQDGGGLSTDTQYF. CDR3 bases: TGCGCCAGCAGCCAAGATGGGGGGGGCCTCAGCACAGATACGCAGTATTTT.

This chain links TRBV2 with TRBJ1-6, with 7 bases identical to TRBD1. The ends lost 6 bases at V and 4 bases at J; junction bases unmatched: 6. CDR1 and CDR2 (germline): SNHLY, FYNNEI. The CDR3 is made up of 15 amino acids. The CDR3 spells CASSYRGPYNSPLHF. The CDR3 DNA reads TGTGCCAGCAGCTACAGGGGTCCTTATAATTCACCCCTCCACTTT.

The chain employs TRBV2 and TRBJ1-2, with D tentatively TRBD1 (6 bases). The CDR3 has 13 residues. V shed 5 bases and J shed 7 bases, with 14 bases lying between them. Looked up from germline, CDR1 is SNHLY and CDR2 is FYNNEI. Here the CDR3 DNA reads TGTGCCAGCAGTACTACCCGAGGGGGTGGCTACACCTTC. Its translation: CASSTTRGGGYTF.

The chain combines TRBV5-1 with TRBJ1-4; a possible D gene is TRBD1 (6 bases). Germline lookup yields CDR1 SGHRS and CDR2 YFSETQ. Trimming pared 4 bases from V and 5 bases from J, leaving 15 bases between. There are 15 residues in the CDR3. The CDR3 here is CASSHRDRENEKLFF. In nucleotides, the CDR3 is TGCGCCAGCAGCCACAGGGACCGAGAAAATGAAAAACTGTTTTTT.

The chain couples TRBV30 to TRBJ1-5; D unresolved. CDR3 length: 17 amino acids. The V end was cut by 0 bases, the J end by 4 bases, with 19 bases between. Germline V gene sequence: CDR1 GTSNPN, CDR2 SVGIG (reference sequence). CDR3 protein: CAWSVPSPRVENQPQHF. CDR3 DNA: TGTGCCTGGAGTGTACCCAGCCCGAGGGTTGAGAATCAGCCCCAGCATTTT.